A single sample gave rise to the 14 T cell receptor beta chains below, sequenced in a study of blood T cells in healthy people across ages. For the second PCR, which ran for 7 to 11 cycles, a sample-barcoded 5' primer and a J-beta primer mix were used. One entry per CDR3 protein results from TCRdb running MiXCR on the 5' RACE reads. The profile shows 1.5 million or so distinct CDR3 sequences, 40% to 50% of them singletons. Sequenced sample: blood. Receptors were obtained from a young woman in good health.

This chain links TRBV5-1 with TRBJ1-2; D is unresolved. There are 15 residues in the CDR3. Germline values: CDR1 SGHRS, CDR2 YFSETQ. Trimming took 3 bases from V and 0 from J, leaving 12 bases between them. CDR3 sequence (DNA): TGCGCCAGCAGCTCAGAAACTCCTACTAACTATGGCTACACCTTC. Translation gives CASSSETPTNYGYTF.

This clonotype has a handful of counts. The chain is built from TRBV28 and TRBJ2-7; D not certain. V was cut by 5 bases and J by 7 bases, with 15 bases left in between. CDR1 MDHEN and CDR2 SYDVKM come from the germline V gene. This CDR3 contains 13 residues. CDR3 loop: CASSPPIQNEQYF. As DNA, the CDR3 is TGTGCCAGCAGTCCCCCCATCCAGAATGAGCAGTACTTC.

This clonotype was detected a few times. This rearrangement joins TRBV21-1 to TRBJ2-7; TRBD1 is the table's D call and was not checked against the DNA. The end of the DNA aligns better with TRBJ2-5, so the J call may be wrong. TRBV21-1 is classified as a pseudogene. There are 15 residues in the CDR3. As DNA, the CDR3 is TGTGCCAGCAGCACCCGACAGGGGATAACGGAGACCCAGTACTTC. It translates to CASSTRQGITETQYF.

This clonotype occurred a few times. V and J are TRBV2 and TRBJ2-7; TRBD2 agrees at 13 bases. Germline CDR1 is SNHLY and CDR2 is FYNNEI. The CDR3 is 16 amino acids. V was pared by 4 bases and J by 3 bases, with 6 bases of the junction left unmatched. CDR3 sequence: CASSGGLAGVVYEQYF. In DNA, the CDR3 is TGTGCCAGCAGTGGTGGACTAGCGGGAGTAGTCTACGAGCAGTACTTC. The variable domain in full, completed from reference TRBV2 and TRBJ2-7, reads EPEVTQTPSHQVTQMGQEVILRCVPISNHLYFYWYRQILGQKVEFLVSFYNNEISEKSEIFDDQFSVERPDGSNFTLKIRSTKLEDSAMYFCASSGGLAGVVYEQYFGPGTRLTVT.

J is TRBJ2-7 and V is TRBV20-1; D is uncertain. The CDR3 runs to 15 residues. CDR1 and CDR2 (germline): DFQATT, SNEGSKA (reference sequence). The V and J ends lost 6 bases and 2 bases respectively, with 20 bases between them. CDR3 DNA sequence: TGCAGTGCCCTAACACCTGCTATGGTGGCCTACGAGCAGTACTTC. It encodes CSALTPAMVAYEQYF.

The rearrangement uses TRBV28 and TRBJ2-5, with a tentative D call TRBD2 (5 bases). The CDR3 loop spans 14 amino acids. Trimming took 5 bases from V and 11 from J, leaving 21 bases between them. Germline V gene lookup returns CDR1 MDHEN and CDR2 SYDVKM. The CDR3 is CASSARVRGNEQYF. The DNA of the CDR3 is TGTGCCAGCAGTGCCCGCGTTCGGGGAAATGAGCAGTACTTC.

This clonotype has just one count. In DNA, the CDR3 is TGTGCCAGCAGGTACGACCCGGACATTTATGGCTACACCTTC. This sequence encodes CASRYDPDIYGYTF. V gene TRBV6-2 or TRBV6-3 combines with J gene TRBJ1-2, with D possibly matching TRBD1 (5 bases). The CDR3 runs to 14 residues. Germline CDR1 is MNHEY and CDR2 is SVGEGT. V lost 6 bases and J lost 5, with 16 bases in between.

The chain couples TRBV7-8 to TRBJ2-5; tentative D call: TRBD2 (5 bases). CDR1 is SGHVS, CDR2 FQNEAQ, per germline. V was trimmed by 2 bases and J by 5 bases, leaving 12 bases between them. The CDR3 consists of 14 residues. CDR3 in DNA: TGTGCCAGCAGCTTAAGTGCTAGCTGGGAGACCCAGTACTTC. Protein product: CASSLSASWETQYF. The whole variable domain, filled in from reference TRBV7-8 and TRBJ2-5, reads GAGVSQSPRYKVAKRGQDVALRCDPISGHVSLFWYQQALGQGPEFLTYFQNEAQLDKSGLPSDRFFAERPEGSVSTLKIQRTQQEDSAVYLCASSLSASWETQYFGPGTRLLVL.

This clonotype was recorded a few times. The chain employs TRBV3-1 and TRBJ2-3, with D possibly being TRBD1 or TRBD2 (5 bases each). CDR3 length: 16 amino acids. Trimming shortened V by 3 bases and J by 1 base, and 14 bases separated the two germline ends. CDR1 is LGHDT, CDR2 YNNKEL, per germline (reference sequence). The chain's CDR3 is CASSHGDGARTDTQYF. The CDR3, as DNA: TGTGCCAGCAGCCATGGGGACGGTGCTCGCACAGATACGCAGTATTTT.

This clonotype has more than one count but fewer than ten. This rearrangement joins TRBV6-1 to TRBJ2-5, with D possibly being TRBD2 (5 bases). This CDR3 comprises 13 residues. The germline V and J ends were trimmed by 6 bases and 0 bases, with 8 bases remaining between them. Per the germline V gene, CDR1 is MNHNS and CDR2 is SASEGT. Written as DNA, the CDR3 is TGTGCCAGCAGGGAGGCGTACCAAGAGACCCAGTACTTC. As protein: CASREAYQETQYF.

This clonotype occurred a few times. The gene calls are TRBV20-1 and TRBJ2-1; 12 bases are a match to TRBD2. Germline loops: CDR1 DFQATT, CDR2 SNEGSKA (reference sequence). With 3 bases clipped from V and 3 bases from J, the junction kept 3 bases outside the gene matches. The CDR3 is 15 amino acids. CDR3 bases: TGCAGTGCTAGTCCGACTAGCGGGAGCTACAATGAGCAGTTCTTC. It translates to CSASPTSGSYNEQFF.

V and J are TRBV15 and TRBJ2-5; 12 positions match TRBD2. This CDR3 has 18 residues. V shed 5 bases, J shed 2 bases, and the junction held 12 bases outside the gene matches. Germline loops: CDR1 LNHNV, CDR2 YYDKDF (reference sequence). In DNA, the CDR3 is TGTGCCACCAGCCTCGGACTAGCGGGGTTGGACCCGCAAGAGACCCAGTACTTC. This gives the protein CATSLGLAGLDPQETQYF.

This clonotype was counted only a few times. The chain links TRBV27 to TRBJ1-5, with D unclear. The CDR3 loop spans 15 amino acids. Trimming cost V 1 base and J 0 bases, with 7 bases left between them. Germline-derived CDR1 and CDR2 are MNHEY and SMNVEV (reference sequence). CDR3 in DNA: TGTGCCAGCAGTTTATTCGGCAGTAGCAATCAGCCCCAGCATTTT. This gives the protein CASSLFGSSNQPQHF.

The chain is built from TRBV7-8 and TRBJ2-3; TRBD2 matches 8 bases. J gave up 4 bases and V 5 bases, and 11 bases lay outside the gene matches. The CDR3 is made up of 16 amino acids. Per the germline V gene, CDR1 is SGHVS and CDR2 is FQNEAQ. The DNA for the CDR3 is TGTGCCAGCAGCCCCCAGGGTAAACTAGCGGCAGATACGCAGTATTTT. This encodes CASSPQGKLAADTQYF. The complete variable domain, with remaining parts taken from reference TRBV7-8 and TRBJ2-3, reads GAGVSQSPRYKVAKRGQDVALRCDPISGHVSLFWYQQALGQGPEFLTYFQNEAQLDKSGLPSDRFFAERPEGSVSTLKIQRTQQEDSAVYLCASSPQGKLAADTQYFGPGTRLTVL.